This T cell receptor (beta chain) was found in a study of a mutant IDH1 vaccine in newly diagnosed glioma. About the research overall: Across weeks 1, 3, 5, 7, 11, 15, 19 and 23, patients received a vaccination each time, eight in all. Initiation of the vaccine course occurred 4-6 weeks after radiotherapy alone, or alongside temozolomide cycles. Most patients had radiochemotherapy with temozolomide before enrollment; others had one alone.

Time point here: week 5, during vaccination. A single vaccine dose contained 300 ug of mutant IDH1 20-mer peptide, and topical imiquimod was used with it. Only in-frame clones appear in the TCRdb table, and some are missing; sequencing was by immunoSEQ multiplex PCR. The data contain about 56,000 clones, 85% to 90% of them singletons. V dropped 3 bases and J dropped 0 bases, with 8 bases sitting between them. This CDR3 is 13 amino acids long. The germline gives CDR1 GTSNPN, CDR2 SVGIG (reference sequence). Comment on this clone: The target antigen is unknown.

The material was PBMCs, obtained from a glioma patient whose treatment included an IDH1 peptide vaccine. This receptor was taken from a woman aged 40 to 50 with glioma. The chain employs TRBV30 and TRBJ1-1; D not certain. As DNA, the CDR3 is TGTGCCTGGAGGCGCCAGTTGAACACTGAAGCTTTCTTT. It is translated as CAWRRQLNTEAFF.